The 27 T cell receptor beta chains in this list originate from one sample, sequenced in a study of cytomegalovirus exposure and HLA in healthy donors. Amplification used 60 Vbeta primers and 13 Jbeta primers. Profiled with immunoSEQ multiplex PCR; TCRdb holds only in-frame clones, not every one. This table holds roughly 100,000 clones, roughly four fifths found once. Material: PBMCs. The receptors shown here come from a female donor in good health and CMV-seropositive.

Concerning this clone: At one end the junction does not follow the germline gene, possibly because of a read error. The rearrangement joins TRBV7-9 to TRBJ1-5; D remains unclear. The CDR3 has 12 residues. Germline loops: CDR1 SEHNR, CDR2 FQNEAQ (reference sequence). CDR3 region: CSSSLGGQPQHF. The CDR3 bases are TGTTCCAGCAGCTTGGGAGGTCAGCCCCAGCATTTT.

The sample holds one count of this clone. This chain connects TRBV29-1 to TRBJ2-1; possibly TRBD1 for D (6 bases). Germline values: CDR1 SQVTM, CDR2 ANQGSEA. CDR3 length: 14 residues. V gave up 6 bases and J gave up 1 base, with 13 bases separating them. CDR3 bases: TGCAGCGTACGACAGGTAGGATCCTACAATGAGCAGTTCTTC. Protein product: CSVRQVGSYNEQFF.

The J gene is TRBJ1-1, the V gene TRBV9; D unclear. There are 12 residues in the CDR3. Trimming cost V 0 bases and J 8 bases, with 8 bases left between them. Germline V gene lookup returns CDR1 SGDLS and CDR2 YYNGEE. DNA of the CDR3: TGTGCCAGCAGCGTAGCGGTCTCCGAAGCTTTCTTT. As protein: CASSVAVSEAFF. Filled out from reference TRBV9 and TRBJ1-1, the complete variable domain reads DSGVTQTPKHLITATGQRVTLRCSPRSGDLSVYWYQQSLDQGLQFLIQYYNGEERAKGNILERFSAQQFPDLHSELNLSSLELGDSALYFCASSVAVSEAFFGQGTRLTVV.

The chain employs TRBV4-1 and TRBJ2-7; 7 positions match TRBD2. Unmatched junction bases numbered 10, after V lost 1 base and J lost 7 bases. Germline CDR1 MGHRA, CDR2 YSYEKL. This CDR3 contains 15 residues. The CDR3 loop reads CASSQGERGLGEQYF. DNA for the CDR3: TGCGCCAGCAGCCAAGGTGAGCGGGGCCTGGGGGAGCAGTACTTC.

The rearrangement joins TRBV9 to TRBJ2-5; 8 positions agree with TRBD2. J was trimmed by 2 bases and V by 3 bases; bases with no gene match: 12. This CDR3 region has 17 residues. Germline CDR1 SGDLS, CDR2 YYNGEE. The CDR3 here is CASSEETGAGGQETQYF. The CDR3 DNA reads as TGTGCCAGCAGCGAAGAAACCGGGGCGGGAGGACAAGAGACCCAGTACTTC.

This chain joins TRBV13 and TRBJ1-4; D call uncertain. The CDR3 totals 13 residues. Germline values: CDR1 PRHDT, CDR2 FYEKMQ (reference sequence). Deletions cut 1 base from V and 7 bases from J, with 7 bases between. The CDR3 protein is CASSLAPSEKLFF. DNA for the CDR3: TGTGCCAGCAGCTTAGCACCTAGTGAAAAACTGTTTTTT.

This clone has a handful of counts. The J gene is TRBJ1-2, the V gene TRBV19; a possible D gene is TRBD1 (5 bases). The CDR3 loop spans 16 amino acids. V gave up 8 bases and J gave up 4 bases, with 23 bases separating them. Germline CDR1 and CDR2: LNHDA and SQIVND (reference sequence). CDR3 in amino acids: CASGGTVEGGGYGYTF. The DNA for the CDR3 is TGTGCCAGTGGGGGGACGGTCGAAGGTGGAGGCTATGGCTACACCTTC.

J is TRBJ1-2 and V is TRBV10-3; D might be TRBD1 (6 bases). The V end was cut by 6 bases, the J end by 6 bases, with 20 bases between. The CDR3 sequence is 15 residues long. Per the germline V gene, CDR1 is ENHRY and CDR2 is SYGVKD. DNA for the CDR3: TGTGCCATCAGCGGACAGCCTCTCGGAGGAAATGGCTACACCTTC. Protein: CAISGQPLGGNGYTF.

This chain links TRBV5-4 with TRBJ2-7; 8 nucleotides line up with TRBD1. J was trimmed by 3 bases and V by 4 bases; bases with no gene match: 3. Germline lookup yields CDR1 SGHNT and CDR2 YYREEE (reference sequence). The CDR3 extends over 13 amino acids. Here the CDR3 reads CASSITGGYEQYF. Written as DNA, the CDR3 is TGTGCCAGCAGCATAACAGGGGGCTACGAGCAGTACTTC.

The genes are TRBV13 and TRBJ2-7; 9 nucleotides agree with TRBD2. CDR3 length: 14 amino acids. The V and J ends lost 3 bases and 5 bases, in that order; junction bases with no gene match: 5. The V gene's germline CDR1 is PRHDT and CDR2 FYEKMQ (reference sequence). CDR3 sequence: CASSFRGRDHEQYF. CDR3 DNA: TGTGCCAGCAGCTTCCGCGGGAGGGACCACGAGCAGTACTTC.

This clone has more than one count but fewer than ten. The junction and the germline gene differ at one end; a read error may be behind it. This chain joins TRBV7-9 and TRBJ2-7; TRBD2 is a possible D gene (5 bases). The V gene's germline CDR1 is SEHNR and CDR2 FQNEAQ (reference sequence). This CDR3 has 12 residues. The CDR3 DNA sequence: TGTTCCAGCGTGGGAGCGCCCTACGAGCAGTACTTC. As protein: CSSVGAPYEQYF.

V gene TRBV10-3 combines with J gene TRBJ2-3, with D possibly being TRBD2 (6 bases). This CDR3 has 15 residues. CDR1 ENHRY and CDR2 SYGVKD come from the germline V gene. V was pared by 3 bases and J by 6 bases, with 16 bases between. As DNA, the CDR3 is TGTGCCATCAGTGACATACCGGGGGTCCAGGATACGCAGTATTTT. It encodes CAISDIPGVQDTQYF.

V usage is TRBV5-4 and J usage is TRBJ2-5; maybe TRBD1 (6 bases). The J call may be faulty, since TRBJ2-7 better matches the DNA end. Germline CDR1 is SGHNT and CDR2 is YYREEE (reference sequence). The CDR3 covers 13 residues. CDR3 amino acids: CASSAGQLIEQYF. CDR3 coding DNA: TGTGCCAGCAGCGCCGGACAGCTGATCGAGCAGTACTTC.

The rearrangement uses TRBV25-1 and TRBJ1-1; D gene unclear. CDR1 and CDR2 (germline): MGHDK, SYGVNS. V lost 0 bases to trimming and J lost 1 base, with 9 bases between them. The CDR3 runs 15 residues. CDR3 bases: TGTGCCAGCAGTGAATATAGCGGGGAGAACACTGAAGCTTTCTTT. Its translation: CASSEYSGENTEAFF.

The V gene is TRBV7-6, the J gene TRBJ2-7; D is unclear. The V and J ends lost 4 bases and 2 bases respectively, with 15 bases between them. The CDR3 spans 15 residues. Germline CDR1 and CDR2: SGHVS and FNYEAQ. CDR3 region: CASSSLVGSPYEQYF. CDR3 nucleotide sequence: TGTGCCAGCAGCTCCCTAGTTGGCAGTCCCTACGAGCAGTACTTC.

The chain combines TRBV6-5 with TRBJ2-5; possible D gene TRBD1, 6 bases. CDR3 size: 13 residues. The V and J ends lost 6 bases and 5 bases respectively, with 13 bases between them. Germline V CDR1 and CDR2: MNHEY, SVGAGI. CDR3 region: CASRKQGIETQYF. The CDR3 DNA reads TGTGCCAGCAGGAAACAGGGAATCGAGACCCAGTACTTC.

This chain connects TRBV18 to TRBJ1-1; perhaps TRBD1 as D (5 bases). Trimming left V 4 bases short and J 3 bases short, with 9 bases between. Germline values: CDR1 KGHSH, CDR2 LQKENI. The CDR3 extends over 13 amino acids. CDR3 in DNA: TGTGCCAGCTCACTTGGGGGGGACACTGAAGCTTTCTTT. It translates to CASSLGGDTEAFF.

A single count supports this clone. The CDR3 DNA follows: TGTGCCAGCAGTGAAGCAGGCAGGGAAGTGTATGGCTACACCTTC. Its translation: CASSEAGREVYGYTF. This chain joins TRBV6-1 and TRBJ1-2, with a weak D call TRBD1 (5 bases). The CDR3 covers 15 residues. Germline-derived CDR1 and CDR2 are MNHNS and SASEGT. V lost 0 bases to trimming and J lost 5 bases, with 13 bases between them.

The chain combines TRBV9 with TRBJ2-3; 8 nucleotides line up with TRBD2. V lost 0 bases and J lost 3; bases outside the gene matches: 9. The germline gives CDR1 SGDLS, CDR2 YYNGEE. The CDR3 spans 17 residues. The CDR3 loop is CASSVASAGGGTDTQYF. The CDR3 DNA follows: TGTGCCAGCAGCGTAGCGTCGGCGGGGGGAGGGACAGATACGCAGTATTTT.

The CDR3 region has the DNA TGTGCCATCAGTGATACTAGCGATACGCAGTATTTT. Its protein is CAISDTSDTQYF. V is TRBV10-3 and J is TRBJ2-3; the D gene is possibly TRBD2 (6 bases). V shed 3 bases and J shed 6 bases, with 7 bases lying between them. Per germline, CDR1 ENHRY and CDR2 SYGVKD. The CDR3 has 12 residues.

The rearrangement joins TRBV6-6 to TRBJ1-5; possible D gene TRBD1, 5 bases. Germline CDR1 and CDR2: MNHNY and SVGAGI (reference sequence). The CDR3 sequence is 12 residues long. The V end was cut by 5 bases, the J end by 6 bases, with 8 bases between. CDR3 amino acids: CASSSRGQPQHF. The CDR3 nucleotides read TGTGCCAGCAGTAGTAGGGGTCAGCCCCAGCATTTT.

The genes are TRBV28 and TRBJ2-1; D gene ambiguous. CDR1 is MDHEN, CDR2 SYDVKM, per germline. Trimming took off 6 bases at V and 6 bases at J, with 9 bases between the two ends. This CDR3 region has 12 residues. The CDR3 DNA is TGTGCCAGCAGCCATTGGGCCAATGAGCAGTTCTTC. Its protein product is CASSHWANEQFF.

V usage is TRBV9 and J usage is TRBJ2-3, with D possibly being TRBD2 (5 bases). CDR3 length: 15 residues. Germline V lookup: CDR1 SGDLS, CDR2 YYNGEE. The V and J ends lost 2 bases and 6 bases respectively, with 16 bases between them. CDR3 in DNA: TGTGCCAGCAGCGTGGCGGGCCCGGGTTACGATACGCAGTATTTT. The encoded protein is CASSVAGPGYDTQYF.

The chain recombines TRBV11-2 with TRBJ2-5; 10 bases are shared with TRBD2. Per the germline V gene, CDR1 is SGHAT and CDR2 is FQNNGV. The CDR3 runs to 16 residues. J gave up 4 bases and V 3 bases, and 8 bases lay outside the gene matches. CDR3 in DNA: TGTGCCAGCAGCTTCCTCATAGCGGGGGGAGCAGAGACCCAGTACTTC. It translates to CASSFLIAGGAETQYF.

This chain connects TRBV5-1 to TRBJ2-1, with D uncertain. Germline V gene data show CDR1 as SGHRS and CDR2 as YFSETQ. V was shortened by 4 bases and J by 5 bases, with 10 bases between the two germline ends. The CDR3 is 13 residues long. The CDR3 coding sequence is TGCGCCAGCAGCCTAGACTCAAACAATGAGCAGTTCTTC. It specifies CASSLDSNNEQFF.

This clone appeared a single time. Here the CDR3 DNA reads TGTGCCAGCAGTTCCTCACTAGCTTACGGCACCGGGGAGCTGTTTTTT. Translated, it gives CASSSSLAYGTGELFF. The chain combines TRBV28 with TRBJ2-2; D is perhaps TRBD2 (6 bases). The V gene lost 4 bases and the J gene lost 4 bases, with 16 bases spanning the gap. The CDR3 has 16 residues. The germline V gene encodes CDR1 MDHEN and CDR2 SYDVKM.

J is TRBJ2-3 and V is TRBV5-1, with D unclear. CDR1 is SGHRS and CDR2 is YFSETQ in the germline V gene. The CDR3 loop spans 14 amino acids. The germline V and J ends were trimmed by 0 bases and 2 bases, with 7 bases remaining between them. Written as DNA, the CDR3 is TGCGCCAGCAGCTTGGGGGCCCCCACAGATACGCAGTATTTT. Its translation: CASSLGAPTDTQYF.